This section outlines one T cell receptor beta chain sequence together with its context. What this receptor recognizes is not known. The record originates from a study of T cells expressing NK-cell markers (dated by TCRdb to about 2020). With respect to the entire study: Roughly 8 donors provided sorted CD3+CD56+NKG2C+, CD3+CD56+NKG2C- and CD3+CD56-NKG2C+ T-cell subsets, whose TCR beta-chain repertoires were profiled. Illumina HiSeq 2000/2500, MiSeq or NextSeq was used to sequence libraries as 2 x 150 bp reads. Among the eight sequenced donors, only one was HCMV-seronegative, while the other seven were HCMV-seropositive. The eight sequenced donors were randomly selected healthy volunteers, three men and five women.

Here is what the overall study found, with its caveats: In about six donors, the dominant CD3+CD56+NKG2C+ clonotypes were found to rank among the top 10 CD8+ clonotypes and to make up about 1.0-8% of CD8+ T cells. Those dominant clonotypes were again the most abundant among CD3+CD56-NKG2C+ cells in a handful of donors, at about 25-60.1%. Whether the expanded NKG2C-expressing T cell clones were specific for HCMV antigens was left unclear.

The sequencer listed for this sample is Illumina HiSeq 2000. TCR beta cDNA libraries were prepared using 5'RACE template switching, which introduced a universal primer site and unique molecular identifiers. cDNA synthesis was primed from the TCR beta constant segment and was followed by two successive PCR amplification steps. In the authors' own workflow: MIGEC handled demultiplexing of the reads and grouping by UMI, while MiTCR was used to assemble and quantify clonotypes. To remove erroneous sequences, TCR cDNA sequences were retained only when supported by two or more reads. The tcR package was used for downstream repertoire analysis, and clonotypes were matched across fractions by CDR3 nucleotide sequence plus V segment. Antigen specificity was annotated against VDJdb with VDJmatch, allowing one amino acid substitution in CDR3. TCRdb reprocessed the reads and assigns one entry to each CDR3 protein sequence, leaving out DNA. The V and J calls were determined by TCRdb, not by the authors. The sample table holds about 15,000 distinct CDR3 sequences. The ten largest clones add up to approximately 59% of the sample.

CDR1 and CDR2 are read off the germline V gene (reference sequence) as LNHDA and SQIVND. The CDR3 holds 11 amino acids from the cysteine to the phenylalanine. No DNA sequence was recorded. HCMV-specific IgG was detected in serum with a commercial ELISA kit to determine HCMV serostatus. Ficoll density gradient centrifugation was used to isolate peripheral blood mononuclear cells from blood. What was sequenced was blood T cells: a sorted CD56 or NKG2C T cell subset, CD4+ or CD8+ T cells, or bulk PBMC T cells (not recorded which). The rearrangement joined TRBV19 to TRBJ2-1. This TCR was recovered from a man between 18 and 69 years old in good health. This receptor carries the CDR3 CASSTSSKQFF.